The present TCR beta chain was sequenced within a study of T cells in Graves' hyperthyroidism and ophthalmopathy. This CDR3 spans 15 amino acids. Trimming at V came to 5 bases and at J to 6 bases, leaving 9 bases not matched to a gene. From germline, CDR1 is MDHEN and CDR2 SYDVKM. TCR beta CDR3 sequences were amplified from RNA transcripts. An initial round of RT-PCR targeting the TCR CDR3 relied on the HTBI primer set. A single record per CDR3 protein comes from TCRdb applying MiXCR to the multiplex PCR reads. The sample shows under 350,000 distinct CDR3 sequences, 21% of them seen only once. In its sample, this clonotype was seen a few times.

This receptor was obtained from a woman between 45 and 65 years old with Graves' hyperthyroidism. Sequencing input: blood. V and J are TRBV28 and TRBJ1-4; 7 bases agree with TRBD1. The chain's CDR3 is CASSLGQATDEKLFF. The CDR3 DNA follows: TGTGCCAGCAGTCTAGGACAGGCGACGGATGAAAAACTGTTTTTT.